This TCR beta chain was retrieved from a study of blood T cell repertoires in COVID-19. Study-wide context: Samples representing acute and convalescent COVID-19 were sourced from the United States, Italy and Spain. PBMCs, B-cell-depleted T cells, or T cells were the source of the cDNA or gDNA that made up the material.

The data were produced by immunoSEQ multiplex PCR, yet TCRdb's version contains in-frame clones alone and is incomplete. The data contain about 36,000 clones, 80% to 90% of them singletons. The V gene's germline CDR1 is SGHAT and CDR2 FQDESV (reference sequence). Losses at the gene ends were 6 bases for V and 11 bases for J; bases not matched to a gene: 12. The CDR3 contains 13 residues. Sequences were obtained from peripheral blood. The receptor comes from a human donor in a cohort sampled during active or convalescent COVID-19. The donor label of this sample is uncertain. The chain has TRBV11-1 and TRBJ1-2, with 7 nucleotides matching TRBD1. The chain's CDR3 is CASSPIRDSPYTF. In DNA form, the CDR3 reads TGTGCCAGCAGTCCTATCCGGGACAGTCCTTACACCTTC.